This T cell receptor (beta chain) originates from a study of blood T cell repertoires in COVID-19. Sequencing was performed with immunoSEQ multiplex PCR; in TCRdb, only in-frame clones are kept and a portion is missing. The sample lists about 150,000 clones; around four fifths were seen once. Germline V gives CDR1 SGHVS, CDR2 FQNEAQ. This CDR3 spans 16 amino acids. After removal of 3 bases from V and 2 bases from J, the junction contained 3 bases not matched to a gene. Sequenced sample: peripheral blood. The chain has TRBV7-8 and TRBJ2-5, with TRBD2 matching over 13 bases. The sequence came from a woman over 75 with COVID-19, enrolled during active disease. The CDR3 coding sequence is TGTGCCAGCAGCTTCGGACTAGCGGGGGCACAAGAGACCCAGTACTTC. Translation gives CASSFGLAGAQETQYF. The complete variable domain, with remaining parts taken from reference TRBV7-8 and TRBJ2-5, reads GAGVSQSPRYKVAKRGQDVALRCDPISGHVSLFWYQQALGQGPEFLTYFQNEAQLDKSGLPSDRFFAERPEGSVSTLKIQRTQQEDSAVYLCASSFGLAGAQETQYFGPGTRLLVL.